The 16 T cell receptor beta chains reported below all come from one sample, sequenced in a study of T cell changes during pregnancy in multiple sclerosis. The data were produced by immunoSEQ multiplex PCR, yet TCRdb's version contains in-frame clones alone and is incomplete. The repertoire holds some 36,000 clones, with around nine tenths as singletons. Sequenced here: CD4+ T cells from peripheral blood mononuclear cells, sampled in the second trimester of pregnancy. The receptors stem from a female donor with multiple sclerosis, enrolled in a pregnancy study.

This clone was seen a single time. This chain uses TRBV27 with TRBJ2-3; 9 bases line up with TRBD1. V trimming: 4 bases; J trimming: 4 bases; junction bases outside the gene matches: 6. This CDR3 has 15 amino acids. Germline V gives CDR1 MNHEY, CDR2 SMNVEV (reference sequence). This chain's CDR3 is CASSSQGAGSDTQYF. CDR3 nucleotide sequence: TGTGCCAGCAGTTCACAGGGGGCCGGCTCAGATACGCAGTATTTT.

J is TRBJ1-2 and V is TRBV9; perhaps TRBD1 as D (5 bases). The CDR3 has 13 amino acids. Trimming took 1 base from V and 4 from J, leaving 8 bases between them. Germline V CDR1 and CDR2: SGDLS, YYNGEE. The CDR3 is CASSVTDSYGYTF. CDR3 bases: TGTGCCAGCAGCGTAACCGACAGCTATGGCTACACCTTC. Drawing the rest from reference TRBV9 and TRBJ1-2, the complete variable domain is DSGVTQTPKHLITATGQRVTLRCSPRSGDLSVYWYQQSLDQGLQFLIQYYNGEERAKGNILERFSAQQFPDLHSELNLSSLELGDSALYFCASSVTDSYGYTFGSGTRLTVV.

Here the CDR3 reads CASMGLSGNEQFF. The CDR3 coding sequence is TGTGCCAGTATGGGGCTGTCGGGCAATGAGCAGTTCTTC. The chain links TRBV19 to TRBJ2-1; D is possibly TRBD1 (5 bases). V was clipped by 7 bases and J by 6 bases, with 13 bases between them. Germline CDR1 and CDR2: LNHDA and SQIVND (reference sequence). The CDR3 loop spans 13 amino acids.

The DNA of the CDR3 is TGTGCTACCCGACAGGGCTCCTACGAGCAGTACTTC. It is translated as CATRQGSYEQYF. V is TRBV2 and J is TRBJ2-7; 7 bases are shared with TRBD1. Germline CDR1 and CDR2: SNHLY and FYNNEI. The CDR3 extends over 12 amino acids.

This clone was seen just once. The chain recombines TRBV6-5 with TRBJ1-2; 8 nucleotides align to TRBD1. The CDR3 has 13 residues. Germline-derived CDR1 and CDR2 are MNHEY and SVGAGI. After removal of 6 bases from V and 7 bases from J, the junction contained 7 bases not matched to a gene. CDR3 sequence: CASSSTGGGGYTF. The CDR3 coding sequence is TGTGCCAGCAGCTCTACAGGGGGAGGTGGCTACACCTTC.

A few counts support this clone. This chain connects TRBV6-5 to TRBJ2-5; D is uncertain. From germline, CDR1 is MNHEY and CDR2 SVGAGI. Trimming took off 5 bases at V and 5 bases at J, with 9 bases between the two ends. This CDR3 contains 12 residues. CDR3 in amino acids: CASSLAGETQYF. CDR3 sequence (DNA): TGTGCCAGCAGTCTGGCCGGGGAGACCCAGTACTTC.

The genes are TRBV30 and TRBJ1-1; tentatively, D is TRBD1 (5 bases). Germline CDR1 and CDR2: GTSNPN and SVGIG (reference sequence). The length of the CDR3 is 16 residues. V was trimmed by 3 bases and J by 1 base, leaving 18 bases between them. The CDR3 nucleotides are TGTGCCTGGAGGTGGGGAGCGGGACGGCGGAACACTGAAGCTTTCTTT. Residues: CAWRWGAGRRNTEAFF.

J is TRBJ1-3 and V is TRBV27; D is perhaps TRBD1 (6 bases). The CDR3 runs to 14 residues. CDR1 MNHEY and CDR2 SMNVEV come from the germline V gene (reference sequence). The V and J ends lost 4 bases and 4 bases respectively, with 11 bases between them. The CDR3 protein is CASSSQGPGNTIYF. The CDR3 DNA reads TGTGCCAGCAGTTCCCAGGGGCCGGGAAACACCATATATTTT.

The V and J genes are TRBV11-3 and TRBJ2-5, with 9 nucleotides matching TRBD2. The germline CDR1 and CDR2 sequences are SGHNT and YENEEA. This CDR3 contains 15 residues. With V trimmed by 3 bases and J by 0 bases, 2 bases remained unmatched. The CDR3 DNA reads as TGTGCCAGCAGCTTTACTAGCGGGCACCAAGAGACCCAGTACTTC. This codes for CASSFTSGHQETQYF.

The V gene is TRBV5-6, the J gene TRBJ2-4; 8 positions match TRBD1. V gave up 0 bases and J gave up 7 bases; unmatched junction bases: 6. In germline, CDR1 is SGHDT, CDR2 YYEEEE. This CDR3 comprises 15 residues. CDR3 region: CASSLASDRGNIQYF. The CDR3 region has the DNA TGTGCCAGCAGCTTGGCTAGCGACAGGGGCAACATTCAGTACTTC. Combining the CDR3 with reference TRBV5-6 and TRBJ2-4 gives the whole variable domain DAGVTQSPTHLIKTRGQQVTLRCSPKSGHDTVSWYQQALGQGPQFIFQYYEEEERQRGNFPDRFSGHQFPNYSSELNVNALLLGDSALYLCASSLASDRGNIQYFGAGTRLSVL.

This clone has a single count. The CDR3 loop reads CASSMGAHAGGINEQFF. The CDR3 region has the DNA TGTGCCAGTAGTATGGGGGCCCATGCAGGGGGAATAAATGAGCAGTTCTTC. This sequence joins TRBV19 and TRBJ2-1; 7 bases are shared with TRBD1. V lost 3 bases to trimming and J lost 7 bases; unmatched junction nucleotides: 15. Germline V CDR1 and CDR2: LNHDA, SQIVND (reference sequence). This CDR3 spans 17 amino acids.

The CDR3 DNA sequence: TGTGCCTGGAATCCCTGGTCCGGGATCCTGGGGGAGACCCAGTACTTC. Its protein is CAWNPWSGILGETQYF. The chain is built from TRBV30 and TRBJ2-5, with D possibly being TRBD2 (5 bases). The CDR3 contains 16 residues. V was clipped by 4 bases and J by 5 bases, with 23 bases between them. Germline values: CDR1 GTSNPN, CDR2 SVGIG (reference sequence).

This chain links TRBV5-1 with TRBJ1-6, with no clear D. The V gene's germline CDR1 is SGHRS and CDR2 YFSETQ. The V and J ends lost 2 bases and 10 bases respectively, with 13 bases between them. CDR3 length: 14 amino acids. CDR3 nucleotides: TGCGCCAGCAGCTTCGAGGAGGGCGGCTCACCCCTCCACTTT. Protein sequence: CASSFEEGGSPLHF. The entire variable domain, with the rest obtained from reference TRBV5-1 and TRBJ1-6, is as follows: KAGVTQTPRYLIKTRGQQVTLSCSPISGHRSVSWYQQTPGQGLQFLFEYFSETQRNKGNFPGRFSGRQFSNSRSEMNVSTLELGDSALYLCASSFEEGGSPLHFGNGTRLTVT.

V usage is TRBV6-5 and J usage is TRBJ1-2, with unresolved D. Trimming removed 2 bases from V and 10 bases from J, with 17 bases in between. The germline gives CDR1 MNHEY, CDR2 SVGAGI. The CDR3 has 14 residues. CDR3 region: CASSYEAGRLIYTF. CDR3 nucleotides: TGTGCCAGCAGTTACGAGGCCGGCCGCTTGATCTACACCTTC.

The V call is TRBV7-2, the J call TRBJ1-5, with 7 bases aligning to TRBD1. Trimming cost V 3 bases and J 4 bases; bases outside gene matches: 6. CDR1 is SGHTA and CDR2 is FQGNSA in the germline V gene. There are 15 residues in the CDR3. The CDR3 protein is CASSFTAGGNQPQHF. CDR3 nucleotide sequence: TGTGCCAGCAGCTTTACCGCAGGGGGAAATCAGCCCCAGCATTTT.

This chain uses TRBV7-2 with TRBJ1-3; D call uncertain. Germline V gene sequence: CDR1 SGHTA, CDR2 FQGNSA. This CDR3 comprises 16 residues. V lost 1 base, J lost 2 bases, and 12 bases lay in between. The chain's CDR3 is CASSLGGPLTGNTIYF. CDR3 bases: TGTGCCAGCAGCTTAGGTGGGCCCCTAACTGGAAACACCATATATTTT.